One and the same sample provided the 21 T cell receptor beta chains below, sequenced in a study of identical twins. TCRdb recomputed calls from the 5' RACE reads with MiXCR, one row per CDR3 protein. In the table there are under 300,000 distinct CDR3 sequences, 6.5% of which are singletons. This sample also appeared in a second study, on T cells expressing NK-cell markers.

Sequences were obtained from CD8+ T cells sorted from blood. The receptors shown here come from a woman younger than 30 in good health.

This clonotype has ten or more counts. The rearrangement uses TRBV12-3 or TRBV12-4 and TRBJ2-5; D uncertain. The CDR3 spans 12 residues. Trimming stripped 3 bases from V and 5 bases from J, with 7 bases between. The CDR3 DNA reads as TGTGCCAGCAGTTTTGGGGTGGAGACCCAGTACTTC. Translating gives CASSFGVETQYF.

The sample holds a few counts of this clonotype. The rearrangement joins TRBV19 to TRBJ2-1; D is unresolved. The CDR3 length is 14 residues. Trimming cost V 7 bases and J 0 bases, with 10 bases left between them. Germline CDR1 is LNHDA and CDR2 is SQIVND (reference sequence). CDR3 region: CASNSVSSYNEQFF. The CDR3 nucleotides read TGTGCCAGTAACAGTGTGAGCTCCTACAATGAGCAGTTCTTC.

This clonotype occurred a few times. The chain couples TRBV6-2 or TRBV6-3 to TRBJ2-5, with TRBD1 matching 9 bases. The CDR3 extends over 15 amino acids. Germline V gives CDR1 MNHEY, CDR2 SVGEGT. Trimming took 6 bases from V and 4 from J; bases not matched to a gene: 9. CDR3 in amino acids: CASSLGQGLSETQYF. CDR3 nucleotide sequence: TGTGCCAGCAGCCTCGGACAGGGGCTTTCAGAGACCCAGTACTTC.

This clonotype was seen repeatedly, ten times or more. The chain combines TRBV10-2 with TRBJ2-7; 15 positions match TRBD2. V trimming: 6 bases; J trimming: 3 bases; junction bases outside the gene matches: 9. CDR3 length: 17 residues. Germline lookup yields CDR1 WSHSY and CDR2 SAAADI. CDR3 in DNA: TGCGCCAGCAGCGGACTAGCGGGGGGGCCCCCACTCTACGAGCAGTACTTC. Protein product: CASSGLAGGPPLYEQYF.

This clonotype occurred a few times. The rearrangement links TRBV20-1 to TRBJ2-1; tentative D call: TRBD2 (5 bases). CDR1 DFQATT and CDR2 SNEGSKA come from the germline V gene (reference sequence). V lost 3 bases to trimming and J lost 0 bases, with 9 bases between them. CDR3 length: 14 amino acids. CDR3 region: CSASSGSSYNEQFF. CDR3 nucleotides: TGCAGTGCTAGCTCGGGGAGCTCCTACAATGAGCAGTTCTTC.

Remarks on this clonotype: The germline gene is not matched at one end of the junction; a read error may be the cause. The V gene is TRBV13, the J gene TRBJ2-5; TRBD1 matches 10 bases. CDR3 length: 14 amino acids. Germline CDR1 PRHDT, CDR2 FYEKMQ (reference sequence). CDR3 in DNA: TGTGCCAGCGCCACCGGGACAGGGGCTCTCAAGTACGACTTC. This sequence encodes CASATGTGALKYDF.

The V and J genes are TRBV18 and TRBJ2-7; 8 nucleotides line up with TRBD1. With 3 bases clipped from V and 2 bases from J, the junction kept 6 bases outside the gene matches. This CDR3 is built from 15 residues. Germline CDR1 KGHSH, CDR2 LQKENI. DNA for the CDR3: TGTGCCAGCTCACCCCTAGGGACAGGACCCTACGAGCAGTACTTC. This gives the protein CASSPLGTGPYEQYF.

This chain links TRBV20-1 with TRBJ1-1; 7 bases fit TRBD1. Trimming removed 0 bases from V and 5 bases from J; junction bases left unmatched: 12. The CDR3 loop spans 16 amino acids. The germline CDR1 and CDR2 sequences are DFQATT and SNEGSKA (reference sequence). CDR3 region: CSARDHRGPRWTEAFF. The DNA of the CDR3 is TGCAGTGCTAGAGACCACAGGGGACCGAGATGGACTGAAGCTTTCTTT.

This clonotype occurred many times. The V and J genes are TRBV29-1 and TRBJ2-3; possibly TRBD1 for D (6 bases). CDR1 and CDR2 from the germline V gene are SQVTM and ANQGSEA. Trimming cost V 6 bases and J 4 bases, with 11 bases left between them. The CDR3 is 12 amino acids. Here the CDR3 DNA reads TGCAGCGTGCTACAGGGTGCAGATACGCAGTATTTT. It yields the protein CSVLQGADTQYF.

This clonotype has at least ten counts. The rearrangement uses TRBV20-1 and TRBJ1-4; no clear D. Trimming left V 5 bases short and J 3 bases short, with 7 bases between. Germline V CDR1 and CDR2: DFQATT, SNEGSKA (reference sequence). This CDR3 region has 12 residues. In nucleotides, the CDR3 is TGCAGTGCTGGGGAATCTAATGAAAAACTGTTTTTT. Translated: CSAGESNEKLFF.

The V and J genes are TRBV7-9 and TRBJ2-1, with TRBD2 matching over 14 bases. There are 13 residues in the CDR3. CDR1 SEHNR and CDR2 FQNEAQ come from the germline V gene (reference sequence). The trim removed 5 bases at V and 13 bases at J, leaving 4 bases unmatched. The CDR3 loop is CASSVGTSGSQFF. CDR3 DNA sequence: TGTGCCAGCAGCGTCGGGACTAGCGGGAGTCAGTTCTTC.

This clonotype was recorded at least ten times. The CDR3 loop is CASSLMGTATVEAFF. The CDR3 DNA is TGCGCCAGCAGCTTGATGGGGACTGCGACGGTAGAAGCTTTCTTT. This chain connects TRBV5-1 to TRBJ1-1; possible D gene TRBD1, 5 bases. Germline V gene sequence: CDR1 SGHRS, CDR2 YFSETQ. The CDR3 loop spans 15 amino acids. The V end lost 1 base, the J end lost 8 bases, and 18 bases lay between the germline ends.

This clonotype was found a few times. This chain connects TRBV15 to TRBJ1-3, with a weak D call TRBD1 (6 bases). Germline V gene sequence: CDR1 LNHNV, CDR2 YYDKDF (reference sequence). V gave up 4 bases and J gave up 0 bases, with 10 bases separating them. The CDR3 covers 15 residues. CDR3 sequence (DNA): TGTGCCACCAGCACCCGGACAGTCTCTGGAAACACCATATATTTT. It translates to CATSTRTVSGNTIYF.

This chain links TRBV12-3 or TRBV12-4 with TRBJ2-7, with unresolved D. The CDR3 is made up of 14 amino acids. V gave up 5 bases and J gave up 3 bases, with 14 bases separating them. CDR3 region: CASSNGPTFYEQYF. CDR3 nucleotides: TGTGCCAGCAGTAACGGCCCCACTTTCTACGAGCAGTACTTC.

The rearrangement joins TRBV7-6 to TRBJ2-1; D not resolved. Germline loops: CDR1 SGHVS, CDR2 FNYEAQ. Trimming stripped 5 bases from V and 4 bases from J, with 9 bases between. This CDR3 spans 13 amino acids. The CDR3 sequence: CASSAFTYNEQFF. CDR3 DNA: TGTGCCAGCAGCGCCTTCACGTACAATGAGCAGTTCTTC.

This clonotype was recorded a few times. The gene calls are TRBV29-1 and TRBJ1-1; D is undetermined. CDR1 SQVTM and CDR2 ANQGSEA come from the germline V gene. The CDR3 spans 12 residues. Trimming stripped 8 bases from V and 0 bases from J, with 10 bases between. The DNA for the CDR3 is TGCAGCTGGAGGAGAATGAACACTGAAGCTTTCTTT. This translates into CSWRRMNTEAFF.

The rearrangement links TRBV27 to TRBJ1-1, with D tentatively TRBD1 (5 bases). Trimming left V 2 bases short and J 6 bases short, with 10 bases between. From germline, CDR1 is MNHEY and CDR2 SMNVEV (reference sequence). This CDR3 is 13 amino acids long. The CDR3 reads CASSLQGLAEAFF. DNA for the CDR3: TGTGCCAGCAGTTTACAGGGTTTGGCTGAAGCTTTCTTT.

CDR3 sequence: CASSSGDRGHEQYF. The CDR3 nucleotides are TGTGCCAGCAGCTCTGGGGACAGGGGGCACGAGCAGTACTTC. The chain has TRBV7-9 and TRBJ2-7, with TRBD1 identical over 12 bases. Trimming removed 4 bases from V and 5 bases from J; junction bases left unmatched: 3. This CDR3 has 14 amino acids. Germline V lookup: CDR1 SEHNR, CDR2 FQNEAQ (reference sequence).

This clonotype showed up many times. The chain uses TRBV20-1 and TRBJ2-1; 7 positions agree with TRBD1. This CDR3 region has 15 residues. V lost 0 bases, J lost 8 bases, and 10 bases stayed unmatched. Per germline, CDR1 DFQATT and CDR2 SNEGSKA (reference sequence). CDR3 region: CSARDPGGWVDEQFF. DNA for the CDR3: TGCAGTGCTAGAGACCCAGGGGGTTGGGTCGATGAGCAGTTCTTC.

This clonotype was seen a few times. The chain couples TRBV5-1 to TRBJ2-7; D is unclear. V lost 6 bases and J lost 0, with 7 bases in between. This CDR3 is built from 12 residues. Germline loops: CDR1 SGHRS, CDR2 YFSETQ. CDR3 sequence: CASISPSYEQYF. The CDR3 DNA follows: TGCGCCAGCATCTCCCCCTCCTACGAGCAGTACTTC.

This clonotype was found a few times. The genes are TRBV6-2 or TRBV6-3 and TRBJ2-7; 13 nucleotides match TRBD2. The CDR3 has 18 amino acids. CDR1 and CDR2 from the germline V gene are MNHEY and SVGEGT. With V trimmed by 2 bases and J by 2 bases, 9 bases remained unmatched. For the CDR3, the DNA is TGTGCCAGCAGTTACGAGACTAGCGGGAGGACCACCCCCTACGAGCAGTACTTC. As protein: CASSYETSGRTTPYEQYF.